The 13 T cell receptor beta chains reported below all come from one sample, sequenced in a study of beta chain features in type 1 diabetes. Whole-study results and caveats: All four CD4+ subsets of Type 1 diabetes patients contained TCRB CDR3s that were moderately but significantly shorter.

What these receptors recognize is not known. Expressed TCRB transcripts got sequenced, as all isolated RNA was reverse transcribed. Clones were read by immunoSEQ multiplex PCR, and TCRdb kept only the in-frame ones, dropping some. The sample includes hundreds of thousands of clones, around 16% of them seen just once. The sequencing sample was made of naive CD4+ T cells from blood. The receptors come from a man aged 18-30 years with type 1 diabetes.

Only a few counts were recorded for this clone. V usage is TRBV7-8 and J usage is TRBJ2-2; 9 positions agree with TRBD1. V trimming: 5 bases; J trimming: 6 bases; junction bases outside the gene matches: 10. The CDR3 totals 16 residues. Looked up from germline, CDR1 is SGHVS and CDR2 is FQNEAQ. The CDR3 nucleotides are TGTGCCAGCAGCCCCCGGGACAGGGACCTTGCCGGGGAGCTGTTTTTT. Protein product: CASSPRDRDLAGELFF.

V gene TRBV2 combines with J gene TRBJ2-5; 7 nucleotides align to TRBD2. After removal of 4 bases from V and 5 bases from J, the junction contained 7 bases not matched to a gene. CDR3 length: 14 amino acids. Germline values: CDR1 SNHLY, CDR2 FYNNEI. The CDR3 loop is CASSGVTSRETQYF. In nucleotides, the CDR3 is TGTGCCAGCAGTGGAGTGACTAGCCGGGAGACCCAGTACTTC.

The chain employs TRBV2 and TRBJ2-3; 8 nucleotides align to TRBD2. Losses at the gene ends were 0 bases for V and 6 bases for J; bases not matched to a gene: 8. This CDR3 comprises 16 residues. Per the germline V gene, CDR1 is SNHLY and CDR2 is FYNNEI. The CDR3 sequence is CASSEAGGGLVDTQYF. The CDR3 region has the DNA TGTGCCAGCAGTGAAGCTGGCGGGGGGTTGGTCGATACGCAGTATTTT.

This chain joins TRBV7-9 and TRBJ2-1; 8 bases align to TRBD1. The CDR3 runs to 16 residues. Per germline, CDR1 SEHNR and CDR2 FQNEAQ (reference sequence). The V and J ends lost 3 bases and 9 bases, in that order; junction bases with no gene match: 13. The CDR3, as DNA: TGTGCCAGCAGCTTTCGTACGACAGGGGAGCGCTCTGAGCAGTTCTTC. Protein product: CASSFRTTGERSEQFF.

As to this clone: Other DNA sequences from this sample encode an identical CDR3 as well. The chain uses TRBV28 and TRBJ2-1, with D possibly matching TRBD1 (5 bases). This CDR3 spans 12 amino acids. CDR1 is MDHEN and CDR2 is SYDVKM in the germline V gene. Deletions cut 2 bases from V and 8 bases from J, with 7 bases between. CDR3 bases: TGTGCCAGCAGTTTAGTGGGGCATGAGCAGTTCTTC. Protein sequence: CASSLVGHEQFF.

The J gene is TRBJ2-3, the V gene TRBV11-1; 8 bases match TRBD2. The germline V gene encodes CDR1 SGHAT and CDR2 FQDESV (reference sequence). The CDR3 totals 15 residues. V lost 5 bases to trimming and J lost 5 bases; unmatched junction nucleotides: 9. The CDR3 coding sequence is TGTGCCAGCAGCGAGCTAGCGGGCGCAGGAGATACGCAGTATTTT. This gives the protein CASSELAGAGDTQYF.

This clone was detected a few times. The rearrangement links TRBV5-4 to TRBJ1-2, with unresolved D. Germline V lookup: CDR1 SGHNT, CDR2 YYREEE (reference sequence). The CDR3 length is 14 residues. V lost 0 bases, J lost 8 bases, and 14 bases lay in between. In nucleotides, the CDR3 is TGTGCCAGCAGCTTGGGTGGCGGGATAAGAGGCTACACCTTC. Translated, it gives CASSLGGGIRGYTF.

The chain couples TRBV5-6 to TRBJ2-5; tentatively, D is TRBD1 (6 bases). Germline V gene sequence: CDR1 SGHDT, CDR2 YYEEEE. Trimming took 2 bases from V and 9 from J, leaving 20 bases between them. This CDR3 region has 15 residues. The DNA for the CDR3 is TGTGCCAGCAGCTTAGCCCGGGACAACGTTCCCCCCCAGTACTTC. As protein: CASSLARDNVPPQYF. Complete variable domain (other parts from reference TRBV5-6 and TRBJ2-5): DAGVTQSPTHLIKTRGQQVTLRCSPKSGHDTVSWYQQALGQGPQFIFQYYEEEERQRGNFPDRFSGHQFPNYSSELNVNALLLGDSALYLCASSLARDNVPPQYFGPGTRLLVL.

The chain employs TRBV28 and TRBJ2-5; TRBD1 matches at 7 bases. This CDR3 comprises 15 residues. After removal of 6 bases from V and 3 bases from J, the junction contained 10 bases not matched to a gene. Germline CDR1 reads MDHEN; CDR2 reads SYDVKM. The CDR3 protein is CASRQRGPDKETQYF. Here the CDR3 DNA reads TGTGCCAGCAGACAAAGGGGGCCGGATAAAGAGACCCAGTACTTC.

This clone has only a few counts. This sequence joins TRBV7-6 and TRBJ2-3; tentative D call: TRBD2 (5 bases). The CDR3 extends over 16 amino acids. The V and J ends lost 5 bases and 3 bases respectively, with 18 bases between them. Germline V gives CDR1 SGHVS, CDR2 FNYEAQ. The CDR3 sequence is CASSPYGGVDTDTQYF. For the CDR3, the DNA is TGTGCCAGCAGCCCGTACGGAGGAGTTGATACAGATACGCAGTATTTT.

The chain links TRBV30 to TRBJ1-1; D remains unclear. Trimming removed 2 bases at V and 3 bases at J, with 10 bases between. Germline CDR1 and CDR2: GTSNPN and SVGIG (reference sequence). The CDR3 has 13 amino acids. For the CDR3, the DNA is TGTGCCTGGAGTCGGTTCGAGGACACTGAAGCTTTCTTT. It codes for CAWSRFEDTEAFF.

There are a few counts of this clone. This rearrangement joins TRBV30 to TRBJ2-2; D uncertain. The CDR3 contains 13 residues. Germline V gene lookup returns CDR1 GTSNPN and CDR2 SVGIG (reference sequence). Trimming removed 0 bases from V and 7 bases from J, with 9 bases in between. DNA for the CDR3: TGTGCCTGGAGTGTACTGCTTATCGGGGAGCTGTTTTTT. It codes for CAWSVLLIGELFF.

This clone showed up just a few times. The rearrangement uses TRBV28 and TRBJ2-2; D call uncertain. The V end was cut by 6 bases, the J end by 6 bases, with 8 bases between. Germline V CDR1 and CDR2: MDHEN, SYDVKM. The length of the CDR3 is 12 residues. The CDR3 here is CASRETAGELFF. The CDR3 region has the DNA TGTGCCAGCAGGGAAACAGCCGGGGAGCTGTTTTTT.